This paragraph covers one T cell receptor beta chain sequence. The germline gives CDR1 SEHNR, CDR2 FQNEAQ (reference sequence). This CDR3 is 16 amino acids long. The J segment lost 5 bases and the V segment lost 2 bases, leaving 10 bases of the junction unmatched. Use of 60 Vbeta and 13 Jbeta primers characterized the PCR. Using immunoSEQ multiplex PCR, the repertoire was profiled, and TCRdb retains in-frame clones only, with some absent. The table records about 150,000 clones, nearly 85% of them present only once. The sample comes from a study of cytomegalovirus exposure and HLA in healthy donors. The material sequenced was PBMCs. The TCR was taken from a male donor in good health and CMV-seronegative. The rearrangement joins TRBV7-9 to TRBJ2-5; 8 bases are a match to TRBD1. CDR3 amino acids: CASSLWGQGALETQYF. CDR3 DNA sequence: TGTGCCAGCAGCTTATGGGGGCAGGGGGCACTGGAGACCCAGTACTTC.